This T cell receptor beta chain was found in a study of blood T cell repertoires in COVID-19. The wider study: Material from acute and convalescent COVID-19 was sourced from the United States, Italy and Spain. T cells, B-cell-depleted T cells, or PBMCs provided the cDNA or gDNA that served as material.

Generated by immunoSEQ multiplex PCR, the TCRdb table keeps only in-frame clones and is missing some. The profile shows some 150,000 clones, more than 75% of them singletons. This clone was found a few times. The sequenced material came from peripheral blood. This sequence was found in a man aged 55 to 69 with active or convalescent COVID-19.

This CDR3 reads CASSPYRDTSYEQYF. The CDR3 nucleotides are TGTGCCAGCAGCCCCTATCGGGACACCTCCTACGAGCAGTACTTC. V is TRBV7-8 and J is TRBJ2-7, with D possibly matching TRBD1 (6 bases). Germline lookup yields CDR1 SGHVS and CDR2 FQNEAQ. This CDR3 has 15 residues. V gave up 5 bases and J gave up 0 bases, with 14 bases separating them.